This TCR beta chain was retrieved from a study of human T cells and chemical hapten exposure. The time point denotes: patch test 3, about 24 weeks after DPC sensitization. Indicated treatment: therapeutic diphenylcyclopropenone sensitization with weekly scalp DPC. A single record per CDR3 protein comes from TCRdb applying MiXCR to the RACE reads. The repertoire holds tens of thousands of distinct CDR3 sequences, with 8% to 13% as singletons. The clonotype was recovered from a woman in her twenties or thirties with alopecia areata. Some clones in this sample may be carry-over from other donors' samples. Here the sequenced sample was whole blood, taken in connection with sensitization to the hapten diphenylcyclopropenone (DPC).

In nucleotides, the CDR3 is TGTGCCAGCAGTTACGAAGACCAGCCCCAGCATTTT. Amino acids: CASSYEDQPQHF. This chain uses TRBV6-6 with TRBJ1-5; D ambiguous. The V end was cut by 2 bases, the J end by 7 bases, with 6 bases between. The germline V gene encodes CDR1 MNHNY and CDR2 SVGAGI (reference sequence). This CDR3 comprises 12 residues.